Each of the 24 T cell receptor beta chains below was sequenced from the same sample in a study of blood T cell repertoires in COVID-19. Assay: immunoSEQ multiplex PCR; the TCRdb copy retains only in-frame clones and omits some. The data contain 250,000 to 300,000 clones, over 80% of them seen just once; the ten biggest clones take up around 9.6%. Input material: peripheral blood. The receptors were gathered from a woman in her 70s with COVID-19, enrolled during active disease.

This chain links TRBV6-2 or TRBV6-3 with TRBJ1-2; D perhaps matches TRBD1 (6 bases). This CDR3 region has 12 residues. The germline gives CDR1 MNHEY, CDR2 SVGEGT. V gave up 5 bases and J gave up 7 bases, with 11 bases separating them. The chain's CDR3 is CASSQPTGGYTF. For the CDR3, the DNA is TGTGCCAGCAGTCAACCGACAGGTGGCTACACCTTC.

The chain links TRBV5-1 to TRBJ2-5; unclear D gene. Germline CDR1 reads SGHRS; CDR2 reads YFSETQ. The length of the CDR3 is 12 residues. V lost 5 bases to trimming and J lost 4 bases, with 9 bases between them. CDR3 in DNA: TGCGCCAGCAGTGAGGTCCGAGAGACCCAGTACTTC. The encoded protein is CASSEVRETQYF.

This clone was counted once. The genes are TRBV10-3 and TRBJ2-5; 9 bases align to TRBD2. Germline CDR1 reads ENHRY; CDR2 reads SYGVKD. J lost 4 bases, V lost 4 bases, and 4 bases had no gene match. This CDR3 contains 14 residues. CDR3 sequence reads: CAISGSGGPETQYF. The CDR3 DNA sequence: TGTGCCATCAGTGGCAGCGGGGGGCCAGAGACCCAGTACTTC.

The rearrangement joins TRBV6-2 or TRBV6-3 to TRBJ2-1, with D perhaps matching TRBD1 (6 bases). V dropped 6 bases and J dropped 8 bases, with 14 bases sitting between them. CDR1 and CDR2 (germline): MNHEY, SVGEGT. The CDR3 has 13 amino acids. The CDR3 DNA is TGTGCCAGCAGCTTACAGGGTAGCCATGAGCAGTTCTTC. It specifies CASSLQGSHEQFF.

V usage is TRBV19 and J usage is TRBJ2-1; tentatively, D is TRBD2 (5 bases). V lost 4 bases and J 10 bases, leaving 14 bases between the germline ends. The CDR3 extends over 13 amino acids. Looked up from germline, CDR1 is LNHDA and CDR2 is SQIVND (reference sequence). CDR3 protein: CASSTLGPGEQFF. The CDR3 coding sequence is TGTGCCAGTAGTACACTAGGGCCTGGGGAGCAGTTCTTC.

The chain is built from TRBV18 and TRBJ1-2; D is uncertain. The CDR3 runs 14 residues. Germline CDR1 is KGHSH and CDR2 is LQKENI. Trimming removed 0 bases from V and 8 bases from J, with 13 bases in between. As DNA, the CDR3 is TGTGCCAGCTCACCACCGGCCGGAGGGCCAGGCTACACCTTC. Protein sequence: CASSPPAGGPGYTF.

The V call is TRBV19, the J call TRBJ1-5, with D tentatively TRBD1 (5 bases). The V gene lost 5 bases and the J gene lost 5 bases, with 10 bases spanning the gap. CDR1 and CDR2 from the germline V gene are LNHDA and SQIVND (reference sequence). The CDR3 is made up of 13 amino acids. DNA of the CDR3: TGTGCCAGTAGTTTTTCGACAGATCAGCCCCAGCATTTT. Its translation is CASSFSTDQPQHF.

The V and J genes are TRBV19 and TRBJ1-1; TRBD1 matches 9 bases. This CDR3 region has 17 residues. The germline V gene has CDR1 LNHDA and CDR2 SQIVND (reference sequence). The V segment lost 7 bases and the J segment 0 bases; nucleotides outside the gene matches: 12. For the CDR3, the DNA is TGTGCCAGTACCACGGACAGGGGCAGCACTCTGAACACTGAAGCTTTCTTT. As protein: CASTTDRGSTLNTEAFF.

The rearrangement joins TRBV3-1 (or the pseudogene TRBV3-2) to TRBJ1-6; 8 bases are a match to TRBD1. The length of the CDR3 is 15 residues. Germline V lookup: CDR1 LGHDT, CDR2 YNNKEL (reference sequence). Germline trimming cut 6 bases from V and 7 bases from J; bases unmatched to any gene: 8. The CDR3 DNA reads as TGTGCCAGCAGATCACCGGGACAGGTGAATTCACCCCTCCACTTT. Translation gives CASRSPGQVNSPLHF.

The chain recombines TRBV2 with TRBJ2-7; weak D call: TRBD1 (6 bases). V was shortened by 6 bases and J by 2 bases, with 8 bases between the two germline ends. The CDR3 spans 12 residues. Germline V gene data show CDR1 as SNHLY and CDR2 as FYNNEI. For the CDR3, the DNA is TGTGCCAGCAGGGGGGACACCTACGAGCAGTACTTC. It translates to CASRGDTYEQYF.

The rearrangement joins TRBV5-6 to TRBJ1-5, with unresolved D. The CDR3 loop spans 12 amino acids. In germline, CDR1 is SGHDT, CDR2 YYEEEE. The V and J ends lost 6 bases and 6 bases respectively, with 10 bases between them. The CDR3 here is CASTVNSQPQHF. CDR3 nucleotide sequence: TGTGCCAGCACCGTTAATAGTCAGCCCCAGCATTTT.

The chain carries TRBV18 and TRBJ2-7; 7 bases align to TRBD1. Unmatched junction bases numbered 1, after V lost 6 bases and J lost 2 bases. CDR3 length: 12 amino acids. Germline CDR1 and CDR2: KGHSH and LQKENI. As DNA, the CDR3 is TGTGCCAGCTCGGGACAGACCTACGAGCAGTACTTC. Its protein product is CASSGQTYEQYF.

The chain uses TRBV5-1 and TRBJ2-2, with D possibly matching TRBD1 (5 bases). The V and J ends lost 0 bases and 6 bases respectively, with 6 bases between them. The CDR3 spans 13 residues. Germline V gene sequence: CDR1 SGHRS, CDR2 YFSETQ. CDR3 in amino acids: CASSLVGPGELFF. The CDR3 DNA reads TGCGCCAGCAGCTTGGTGGGGCCCGGGGAGCTGTTTTTT.

This clone was counted a single time. This chain links TRBV15 with TRBJ1-3, with D tentatively TRBD1 (6 bases). V was clipped by 4 bases and J by 0 bases, with 13 bases between them. The CDR3 contains 16 residues. From germline, CDR1 is LNHNV and CDR2 YYDKDF (reference sequence). DNA for the CDR3: TGTGCCACCAGCAACTTCCAGGGGAACTCTGGAAACACCATATATTTT. Translation gives CATSNFQGNSGNTIYF. Supplemented by reference TRBV15 and TRBJ1-3, the full variable domain reads DAMVIQNPRYQVTQFGKPVTLSCSQTLNHNVMYWYQQKSSQAPKLLFHYYDKDFNNEADTPDNFQSRRPNTSFCFLDIRSPGLGDTAMYLCATSNFQGNSGNTIYFGEGSWLTVV.

V gene TRBV5-1 combines with J gene TRBJ2-2; a weak D match, TRBD1 (6 bases). This CDR3 has 13 residues. Germline lookup yields CDR1 SGHRS and CDR2 YFSETQ. V gave up 4 bases and J gave up 7 bases, with 11 bases separating them. The CDR3: CASSEQGHGELFF. The CDR3 DNA reads TGCGCCAGCAGCGAACAGGGTCACGGGGAGCTGTTTTTT.

In its sample, this clone was seen once. The chain recombines TRBV19 with TRBJ2-5; no reliable D call. CDR1 LNHDA and CDR2 SQIVND come from the germline V gene (reference sequence). V was pared by 1 base and J by 0 bases, with 6 bases between. This CDR3 has 14 amino acids. DNA of the CDR3: TGTGCCAGTAGTATAGTTTCTGACCAAGAGACCCAGTACTTC. This translates into CASSIVSDQETQYF. Variable domain in full (rest from reference TRBV19 and TRBJ2-5): DGGITQSPKYLFRKEGQNVTLSCEQNLNHDAMYWYRQDPGQGLRLIYYSQIVNDFQKGDIAEGYSVSREKKESFPLTVTSAQKNPTAFYLCASSIVSDQETQYFGPGTRLLVL.

This clone was found once. The chain joins TRBV19 to TRBJ2-1; TRBD1 matches at 9 bases. This CDR3 contains 15 residues. V shed 6 bases and J 0 bases; nucleotides not matched to a gene: 3. Germline V gene lookup returns CDR1 LNHDA and CDR2 SQIVND (reference sequence). CDR3 nucleotide sequence: TGTGCCAGTAGAGGGACAGGGCTCTCCTACAATGAGCAGTTCTTC. This codes for CASRGTGLSYNEQFF.

This clone was seen many times. Here the CDR3 DNA reads TGTGCCAGCTCCCCCCGCGGACTACCCACAGATACGCAGTATTTT. This encodes CASSPRGLPTDTQYF. The chain links TRBV28 to TRBJ2-3; D possibly corresponds to TRBD2 (6 bases). Germline-derived CDR1 and CDR2 are MDHEN and SYDVKM. Trimming removed 8 bases at V and 2 bases at J, with 17 bases between. The CDR3 is 15 amino acids.

This chain links TRBV3-1 (or the pseudogene TRBV3-2) with TRBJ2-1; the match to TRBD2 covers 9 bases. The junction had 7 bases not matched to a gene; V was cut back by 4 bases and J by 3 bases. This CDR3 is 16 amino acids long. Germline-derived CDR1 and CDR2 are LGHDT and YNNKEL (reference sequence). CDR3 in amino acids: CASSLTSGPLYNEQFF. The CDR3 nucleotides read TGTGCCAGCAGCCTAACTAGCGGGCCCCTCTACAATGAGCAGTTCTTC.

The V and J genes are TRBV30 and TRBJ1-4, with D tentatively TRBD1 (5 bases). Germline V gene sequence: CDR1 GTSNPN, CDR2 SVGIG (reference sequence). The CDR3 spans 14 residues. V lost 4 bases and J lost 0, with 9 bases in between. As DNA, the CDR3 is TGTGCCTGGAACCGGGGGACAACTAATGAAAAACTGTTTTTT. Protein sequence: CAWNRGTTNEKLFF.

In DNA, the CDR3 is TGCGCCAGCACCCAGGACAGGGGAGCAGGAAACACCATATATTTT. Translated, it gives CASTQDRGAGNTIYF. V usage is TRBV5-1 and J usage is TRBJ1-3, with 9 bases matching TRBD1. V gave up 6 bases and J gave up 4 bases; unmatched junction bases: 8. This CDR3 is built from 15 residues. Germline values: CDR1 SGHRS, CDR2 YFSETQ.

CDR3 residues: CASSPYPTGTGTYEQYF. Written as DNA, the CDR3 is TGCGCCAGCAGCCCCTACCCCACCGGGACAGGGACTTACGAGCAGTACTTC. The chain has TRBV4-1 and TRBJ2-7; 9 nucleotides match TRBD1. Per germline, CDR1 MGHRA and CDR2 YSYEKL. V trimming: 4 bases; J trimming: 4 bases; junction bases outside the gene matches: 14. The CDR3 sequence is 17 residues long.

This clone showed up just once. The chain combines TRBV18 with TRBJ1-3, with TRBD1 matching 7 bases. The CDR3 totals 15 residues. With 6 bases clipped from V and 0 bases from J, the junction kept 5 bases outside the gene matches. In germline, CDR1 is KGHSH, CDR2 LQKENI. CDR3 in amino acids: CASSVDRDSGNTIYF. The CDR3 bases are TGTGCCAGCTCCGTAGACAGGGACTCTGGAAACACCATATATTTT. The complete variable domain, with remaining parts taken from reference TRBV18 and TRBJ1-3, reads NAGVMQNPRHLVRRRGQEARLRCSPMKGHSHVYWYRQLPEEGLKFMVYLQKENIIDESGMPKERFSAEFPKEGPSILRIQQVVRGDSAAYFCASSVDRDSGNTIYFGEGSWLTVV.

This clone counts as medium-sized. In DNA form, the CDR3 reads TGCGCCAGCAGCCCCGCAGGGACCGGGGAGCTGTTTTTT. This encodes CASSPAGTGELFF. The rearrangement links TRBV4-1 to TRBJ2-2; the D gene is possibly TRBD1 (5 bases). The V and J ends lost 4 bases and 5 bases respectively, with 8 bases between them. The germline gives CDR1 MGHRA, CDR2 YSYEKL. CDR3 size: 13 residues.